Only one count was recorded for the clone carrying this T cell receptor beta chain. What it binds is unknown. This CDR3 spans 18 amino acids. Germline CDR1 and CDR2: KGHSH and LQKENI. V dropped 6 bases and J dropped 4; count of bases not matched to a gene: 15. Repertoires were generated with immunoSEQ multiplex PCR, while TCRdb's copy carries only in-frame clones and drops some. Among 95,000 to 100,000 clones listed, around 90% were seen once. The data were obtained in a study of siplizumab effects on memory and regulatory T cells. The study's findings and limits: Proliferating siplizumab-culture Tregs lacked confirmation of suppressive function. A major contribution to the alloresponse seemed to be made by naive T cells, which seemed more diverse than memory cells.

The V and J genes are TRBV18 and TRBJ2-1; the match to TRBD2 covers 10 bases. This TCR derives from a human donor in good health. Material: non-Treg CD4+ T cells sorted from blood. CDR3 in DNA: TGTGCCAGCTCCCCGGCAGTCAAAGCGGGAGGGTCTTACAATGAGCAGTTCTTC. Its translation: CASSPAVKAGGSYNEQFF.